Included here is one T cell receptor beta chain sequence, with context. What it recognizes is unknown. The entry originates in a study of cytomegalovirus exposure and HLA in healthy donors. Overall study context: The 110 million or so unique TCR beta sequences, from about 190 million T cells, were found by an earlier analysis. Study findings and constraints: Under in vitro conditions, three CMV-associated chains were confirmed as specific for CMV antigens. Cytomegalovirus association was listed for around 180 TCR beta chains.

Germline CDR1 and CDR2: SGDLS and YYNGEE. Trimming stripped 0 bases from V and 5 bases from J, with 11 bases between. CDR3 length: 14 amino acids. 60 Vbeta and 13 Jbeta primers were used in PCR. Sequenced by immunoSEQ multiplex PCR; TCRdb stores in-frame clones only, minus some. Of about 200,000 clones listed, 70% to 90% are singletons. Though nominally healthy at sampling, donors likely had unrecorded immune exposures. The sequenced sample consisted of PBMCs. The J gene is TRBJ1-1, the V gene TRBV9; tentatively, D is TRBD1 (5 bases). The sequence derives from a woman aged 18-29 years in good health and CMV-seronegative. CDR3 nucleotide sequence: TGTGCCAGCAGCGTAGGGCAGGGCCGAACTGAAGCTTTCTTT. As protein: CASSVGQGRTEAFF.